This T cell receptor (beta chain) was recorded in a study of identical twins. Overall study results and limits: Abundant cord blood beta clonotypes carried fewer insertions; memory repertoires showed none. In drawing conclusions, the study used cross-sectional statistical analysis and did not follow the same donors.

One entry per CDR3 protein results from TCRdb running MiXCR on the 5' RACE reads. The sample comprises 690,000 or so distinct CDR3 sequences, 8.6% of which are singletons, and 0.75% to 1% rests with the top ten. About this clonotype: What it recognizes is unknown.

No donor was unhealthy or non-Caucasian. CDR3 size: 15 residues. V lost 0 bases to trimming and J lost 2 bases, with 11 bases between them. Germline V gene data show CDR1 as LGHNA and CDR2 as YNFKEQ. These sequences were also reported in another study, on yellow fever vaccine responses in identical twins.

This chain uses TRBV4-2 with TRBJ2-7, with D possibly being TRBD2 (5 bases). This TCR derives from a woman younger than 30 in good health. The material sequenced was PBMCs. DNA of the CDR3: TGTGCCAGCAGCCAAGAATGGGTAGCGACCTACGAGCAGTACTTC. This encodes CASSQEWVATYEQYF.